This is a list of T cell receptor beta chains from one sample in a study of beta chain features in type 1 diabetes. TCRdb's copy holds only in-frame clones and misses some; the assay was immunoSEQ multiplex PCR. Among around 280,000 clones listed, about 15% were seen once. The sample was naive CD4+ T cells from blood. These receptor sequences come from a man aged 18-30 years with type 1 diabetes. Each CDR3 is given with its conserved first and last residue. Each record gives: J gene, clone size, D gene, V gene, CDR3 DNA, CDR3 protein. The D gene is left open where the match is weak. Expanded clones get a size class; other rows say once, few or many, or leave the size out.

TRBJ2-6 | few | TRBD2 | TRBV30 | TGTGCCTGGAGTTTGCGGGGGATTTCCTCTGGGGCCAACGTCCTGACTTTC | CAWSLRGISSGANVLTF
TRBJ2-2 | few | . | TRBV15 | TGTGCCACCAGCAAAAGACTAGGCCCGCCACGGACCGGGGAGCTGTTTTTT | CATSKRLGPPRTGELFF
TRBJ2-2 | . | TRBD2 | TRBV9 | TGTGCCAGCACCAGGGACCGCGGGGGGTCGGACACCGGGGAGCTGTTTTTT | CASTRDRGGSDTGELFF
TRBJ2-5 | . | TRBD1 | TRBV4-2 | TGTGCCAGCAGACAGGGGGAGGAGGAGACCCAGTACTTC | CASRQGEEETQYF
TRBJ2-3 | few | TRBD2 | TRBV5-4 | TGTGCCAGCAGCGTTCCAGCGGGAGGGATCACAGATACGCAGTATTTT | CASSVPAGGITDTQYF
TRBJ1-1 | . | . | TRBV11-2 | TGTGCCAGCAGCTTCCTTACAGGGAACACTGAAGCTTTCTTT | CASSFLTGNTEAFF
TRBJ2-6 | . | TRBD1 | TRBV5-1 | TGCGCCAGCAGCTTACAGGGGAACGGGGCCAACGTCCTGACTTTC | CASSLQGNGANVLTF
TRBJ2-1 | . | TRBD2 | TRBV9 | TGTGCCAGCAGCGTGACTAGCGAAAACAATGAGCAGTTCTTC | CASSVTSENNEQFF
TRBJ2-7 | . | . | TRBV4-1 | TGCGCCAGCAGCCGGGCTAGGGGGGGCTCCTACGAGCAGTACTTC | CASSRARGGSYEQYF
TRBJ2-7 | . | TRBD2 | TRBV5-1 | TGCGCCAGCAGCCCTAGCGGGCCGACCTACGAGCAGTACTTC | CASSPSGPTYEQYF
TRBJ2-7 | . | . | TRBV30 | TGTGCCTGGAGCTTTAAACAGGTCCCCTACGAGCAGTACTTC | CAWSFKQVPYEQYF
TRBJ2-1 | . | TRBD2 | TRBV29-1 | TGCAGCGCCCGGGAGGGGCCTTACAATGAGCAGTTCTTC | CSAREGPYNEQFF
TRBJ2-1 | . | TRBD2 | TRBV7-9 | TGTGCCAGCCGCCCGGGACTAGCGGGGGGCCGGGGGCATGAGCAGTTCTTC | CASRPGLAGGRGHEQFF
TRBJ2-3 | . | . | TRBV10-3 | TGTGCCTTATCCCGGGACATCGCTGCCACAGATACGCAGTATTTT | CALSRDIAATDTQYF
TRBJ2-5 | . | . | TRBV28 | TGTGCCAGCAGTTTGTTGAGGCCGTACCAAGAGACCCAGTACTTC | CASSLLRPYQETQYF
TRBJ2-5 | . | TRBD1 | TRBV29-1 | TGCAGCGTTGAAGGGATGCTGACAGGGGCGGGACTTCAAGAGACCCAGTACTTC | CSVEGMLTGAGLQETQYF
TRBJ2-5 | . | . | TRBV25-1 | TGTGCCAGCAGTGGAGAGGGGGTAGATGTGACCCAGTACTTC | CASSGEGVDVTQYF
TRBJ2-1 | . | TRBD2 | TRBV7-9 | TGTGCCAGCAGCTCCATAGCGGGGGGGTTCAATGAGCAGTTCTTC | CASSSIAGGFNEQFF
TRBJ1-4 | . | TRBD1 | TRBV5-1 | TGCGCCAGCAGTGGAACAGGGGCTGAAAAACTGTTTTTT | CASSGTGAEKLFF
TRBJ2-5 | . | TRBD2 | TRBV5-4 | TGTGCCAGCAGCTTGAGTAGCGGGAGGTCGGGAGAGACCCAGTACTTC | CASSLSSGRSGETQYF
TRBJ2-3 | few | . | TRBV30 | TGTGCCTGGAGTGTCACTCACTCGGGAGATACGCAGTATTTT | CAWSVTHSGDTQYF
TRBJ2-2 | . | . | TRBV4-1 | TGCGCCAGCAGCCTTAGCGGCCCCGGGGAGCTGTTTTTT | CASSLSGPGELFF